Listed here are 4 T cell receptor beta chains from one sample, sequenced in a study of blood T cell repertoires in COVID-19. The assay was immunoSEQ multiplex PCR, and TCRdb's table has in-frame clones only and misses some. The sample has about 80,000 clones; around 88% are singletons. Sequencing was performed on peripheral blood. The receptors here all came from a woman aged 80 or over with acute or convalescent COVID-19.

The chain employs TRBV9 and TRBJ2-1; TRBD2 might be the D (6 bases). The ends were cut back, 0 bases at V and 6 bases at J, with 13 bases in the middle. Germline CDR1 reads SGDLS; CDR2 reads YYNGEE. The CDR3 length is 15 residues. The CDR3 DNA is TGTGCCAGCAGCGTAGCTGAGGACTATCTCAATGAGCAGTTCTTC. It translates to CASSVAEDYLNEQFF.

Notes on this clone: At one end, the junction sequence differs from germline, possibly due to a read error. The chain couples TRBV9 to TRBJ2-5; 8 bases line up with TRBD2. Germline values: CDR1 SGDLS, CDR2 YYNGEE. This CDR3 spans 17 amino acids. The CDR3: CASSVEGRGATQDTQYF. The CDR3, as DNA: TGTGCCAGCAGCGTAGAGGGGCGGGGGGCGACCCAAGATACCCAGTACTTC.

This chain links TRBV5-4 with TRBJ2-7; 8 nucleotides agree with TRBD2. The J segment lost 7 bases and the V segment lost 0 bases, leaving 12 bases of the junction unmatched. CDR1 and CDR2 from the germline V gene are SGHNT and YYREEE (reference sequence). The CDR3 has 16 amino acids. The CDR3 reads CASSLARASGFEEQYF. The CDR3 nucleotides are TGTGCCAGCAGCTTGGCCAGGGCTAGCGGGTTTGAAGAGCAGTACTTC.

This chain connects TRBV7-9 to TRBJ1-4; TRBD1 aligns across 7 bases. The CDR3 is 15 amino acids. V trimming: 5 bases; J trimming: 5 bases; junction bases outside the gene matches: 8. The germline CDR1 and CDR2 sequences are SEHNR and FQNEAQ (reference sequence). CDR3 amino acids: CASSRETGRNEKLFF. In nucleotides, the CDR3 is TGTGCCAGCAGCCGGGAGACAGGGAGGAATGAAAAACTGTTTTTT.